The 8 T cell receptor beta chains in this list originate from one sample, sequenced in a study of cytomegalovirus exposure and HLA in healthy donors. PCR involved 60 Vbeta and 13 Jbeta primers. Using immunoSEQ multiplex PCR, the repertoire was profiled, and TCRdb retains in-frame clones only, with some absent. The table has about 150,000 clones, 60% to 75% seen once. The sequencing sample was made of PBMCs. The receptor set was obtained from a man between 18 and 35 years old in good health and CMV-seronegative.

The V and J genes are TRBV7-2 and TRBJ1-4; 7 nucleotides agree with TRBD1. Trimming removed 4 bases from V and 7 bases from J; junction bases left unmatched: 6. The CDR3 covers 14 residues. Per the germline V gene, CDR1 is SGHTA and CDR2 is FQGNSA. Here the CDR3 reads CASSSTGVSEKLFF. The CDR3 DNA is TGTGCCAGCAGCTCCACAGGGGTCAGTGAAAAACTGTTTTTT.

Note on this clone: This sample includes further DNA sequences coding for the same CDR3. The chain employs TRBV5-1 and TRBJ2-3, with a tentative D call TRBD1 (5 bases). There are 14 residues in the CDR3. Germline CDR1 and CDR2: SGHRS and YFSETQ. The germline V and J ends were trimmed by 0 bases and 3 bases, with 8 bases remaining between them. The DNA for the CDR3 is TGCGCCAGCAGCTTGGTTCAGGGTACAGATACGCAGTATTTT. It specifies CASSLVQGTDTQYF.

The chain combines TRBV6-1 with TRBJ2-6; D is possibly TRBD1 (6 bases). Germline V CDR1 and CDR2: MNHNS, SASEGT. This CDR3 has 14 residues. Trimming removed 10 bases from V and 2 bases from J, with 12 bases in between. CDR3 DNA sequence: TGTGCCAAGACTGAGGGGGCTGGGGCCAACGTCCTGACTTTC. It yields the protein CAKTEGAGANVLTF.

The CDR3 DNA reads as TGCGCCAGCAGCTCGCGGACGGGGGAGTTGGGCGAGCAGTACTTC. Translated, it gives CASSSRTGELGEQYF. The V and J genes are TRBV5-1 and TRBJ2-7; tentatively, D is TRBD2 (6 bases). There are 15 residues in the CDR3. Trimming cost V 3 bases and J 6 bases, with 19 bases left between them. In germline, CDR1 is SGHRS, CDR2 YFSETQ.

The J gene is TRBJ2-3, the V gene TRBV6-1, with 10 bases lining up with TRBD2. The J segment lost 2 bases and the V segment lost 6 bases, leaving 5 bases of the junction unmatched. The germline gives CDR1 MNHNS, CDR2 SASEGT. This CDR3 spans 15 amino acids. CDR3 loop: CASRRTSGPTDTQYF. The CDR3 DNA follows: TGTGCCAGCAGAAGGACTAGCGGCCCCACAGATACGCAGTATTTT.

This chain links TRBV6-1 with TRBJ2-5; weak D call: TRBD2 (7 bases). V was clipped by 1 base and J by 5 bases, with 17 bases between them. CDR1 and CDR2 from the germline V gene are MNHNS and SASEGT. The CDR3 extends over 16 amino acids. CDR3: CASSEVGGGSPETQYF. The CDR3 nucleotides are TGTGCCAGCAGTGAAGTTGGGGGGGGCAGTCCGGAGACCCAGTACTTC.

The chain uses TRBV15 and TRBJ1-6, with 9 positions matching TRBD1. Germline loops: CDR1 LNHNV, CDR2 YYDKDF (reference sequence). After removal of 3 bases from V and 10 bases from J, the junction contained 7 bases not matched to a gene. The CDR3 totals 15 residues. CDR3 DNA: TGTGCCACCAGCAGGCCGGGACAGGGTGGCTCACCCCTCCACTTT. This translates into CATSRPGQGGSPLHF.

The V and J genes are TRBV6-5 and TRBJ1-2; D ambiguous. The CDR3 runs to 12 residues. Deletions cut 5 bases from V and 6 bases from J, with 10 bases between. Germline lookup yields CDR1 MNHEY and CDR2 SVGAGI. CDR3 sequence (DNA): TGTGCCAGCAGTGGAGACGCGCATGGCTACACCTTC. Translated, it gives CASSGDAHGYTF.